Presented here are 29 T cell receptor beta chains from one specimen sequenced in a study of response to subunit inactivated influenza vaccine. Each CDR3 protein gets one entry after TCRdb re-called the RT-PCR reads with MiXCR. This sample has 500,000 to 600,000 distinct CDR3 sequences; 10% to 15% occur once, and the top ten carry 10%. This material consisted of PBMCs from blood, taken on the day of vaccination. These receptors originate from a man over 45 who received an inactivated influenza vaccine.

This clonotype showed up just a few times. This chain uses TRBV7-9 with TRBJ2-6, with D hard to call. The CDR3 is made up of 14 amino acids. Germline CDR1 reads SEHNR; CDR2 reads FQNEAQ (reference sequence). V lost 7 bases, J lost 3 bases, and 10 bases lay in between. In DNA, the CDR3 is TGTGCCAGCACCCCATGGGATGGGGCCAACGTCCTGACTTTC. Translated, it gives CASTPWDGANVLTF. Complete variable domain (other parts from reference TRBV7-9 and TRBJ2-6): DTGVSQNPRHKITKRGQNVTFRCDPISEHNRLYWYRQTLGQGPEFLTYFQNEAQLEKSRLLSDRFSAERPKGSFSTLEIQRTEQGDSAMYLCASTPWDGANVLTFGAGSRLTVL.

This clonotype was detected ten times or more. V and J are TRBV28 and TRBJ2-7, with 7 bases matching TRBD2. This CDR3 is built from 16 residues. V was clipped by 5 bases and J by 0 bases; unmatched bases: 10. Germline loops: CDR1 MDHEN, CDR2 SYDVKM. The CDR3 is CASSTDSREGSYEQYF. CDR3 DNA: TGTGCCAGCAGTACCGATTCGAGGGAGGGCTCCTACGAGCAGTACTTC.

The chain links TRBV5-1 to TRBJ2-6; TRBD1 is a possible D gene (5 bases). This CDR3 has 18 residues. Germline V gene data show CDR1 as SGHRS and CDR2 as YFSETQ. V lost 4 bases to trimming and J lost 0 bases, with 17 bases between them. The DNA for the CDR3 is TGCGCCAGCAGCCTGAAACTGACAGCTGACTCTGGGGCCAACGTCCTGACTTTC. Protein sequence: CASSLKLTADSGANVLTF.

The gene calls are TRBV20-1 and TRBJ2-1; 11 bases map to TRBD2. CDR1 DFQATT and CDR2 SNEGSKA come from the germline V gene (reference sequence). The CDR3 extends over 15 amino acids. V shed 3 bases, J shed 7 bases, and the junction held 8 bases outside the gene matches. The CDR3: CSASTGTSGLNEQFF. The CDR3, as DNA: TGCAGTGCTAGTACCGGGACTAGCGGACTTAATGAGCAGTTCTTC.

This clonotype turned up a few times. This sequence joins TRBV20-1 and TRBJ1-1; TRBD1 matches 7 bases. CDR1 and CDR2 (germline): DFQATT, SNEGSKA (reference sequence). This CDR3 has 12 amino acids. The V gene end was trimmed by 7 bases and the J gene end by 4 bases; junction bases not matched to a gene: 6. CDR3 nucleotides: TGCAGTGTGAGGGGGCGGGTCACTGAAGCTTTCTTT. As protein: CSVRGRVTEAFF.

This clonotype was picked up many times. The V call is TRBV2, the J call TRBJ2-5, with TRBD1 identical over 9 bases. Germline CDR1 is SNHLY and CDR2 is FYNNEI. This CDR3 contains 13 residues. The junction had 5 bases not matched to a gene; V was cut back by 7 bases and J by 5 bases. The CDR3 DNA follows: TGTGCCAGCAATCCAGACAGGGGGGAGACCCAGTACTTC. It translates to CASNPDRGETQYF. Looking up the rest from reference TRBV2 and TRBJ2-5 gives the full variable domain: EPEVTQTPSHQVTQMGQEVILRCVPISNHLYFYWYRQILGQKVEFLVSFYNNEISEKSEIFDDQFSVERPDGSNFTLKIRSTKLEDSAMYFCASNPDRGETQYFGPGTRLLVL.

This clonotype was seen repeatedly, ten times or more. The chain has TRBV29-1 and TRBJ2-3; possible D gene TRBD2, 5 bases. Germline V lookup: CDR1 SQVTM, CDR2 ANQGSEA. V was cut by 3 bases and J by 4 bases, with 11 bases left in between. The CDR3 is made up of 13 amino acids. The CDR3: CSVDTGWPDTQYF. Here the CDR3 DNA reads TGCAGCGTTGACACGGGATGGCCAGATACGCAGTATTTT.

This clonotype showed up just a few times. V gene TRBV7-2 combines with J gene TRBJ2-1, with TRBD2 matching over 8 bases. The V gene's germline CDR1 is SGHTA and CDR2 FQGNSA. This CDR3 comprises 16 residues. Trimming at V came to 1 base and at J to 10 bases, leaving 12 bases not matched to a gene. In DNA, the CDR3 is TGTGCCAGCAGCTTAGTGACGGGAGGGCCCCCTCGGGAGCAGTTCTTC. Its translation is CASSLVTGGPPREQFF.

This clonotype was seen more than once but under ten times. The genes are TRBV4-3 and TRBJ1-2; no firm D call. V lost 3 bases and J 4 bases, leaving 18 bases between the germline ends. The CDR3 length is 16 residues. Germline values: CDR1 LGHNA, CDR2 YSLEER. CDR3: CASSQSRLAGFYGYTF. The CDR3 DNA reads as TGCGCCAGCAGCCAGAGCCGACTGGCAGGATTCTATGGCTACACCTTC.

This rearrangement joins TRBV20-1 to TRBJ2-1; 12 nucleotides align to TRBD2. CDR3 length: 14 residues. CDR1 DFQATT and CDR2 SNEGSKA come from the germline V gene (reference sequence). The junction had 3 bases not matched to a gene; V was cut back by 3 bases and J by 6 bases. The CDR3 spells CSARGTSGSNEQFF. The CDR3 region has the DNA TGCAGTGCTAGGGGGACTAGCGGGTCCAATGAGCAGTTCTTC.

This clonotype was counted many times. The chain couples TRBV7-9 to TRBJ1-3; 9 bases are shared with TRBD1. With V trimmed by 5 bases and J by 0 bases, 2 bases remained unmatched. CDR1 and CDR2 (germline): SEHNR, FQNEAQ (reference sequence). The CDR3 sequence is 15 residues long. In DNA form, the CDR3 reads TGTGCCAGCAGCAAGACAGGGGGCTCTGGAAACACCATATATTTT. Its translation is CASSKTGGSGNTIYF. The full variable domain, completed using reference TRBV7-9 and TRBJ1-3, is DTGVSQNPRHKITKRGQNVTFRCDPISEHNRLYWYRQTLGQGPEFLTYFQNEAQLEKSRLLSDRFSAERPKGSFSTLEIQRTEQGDSAMYLCASSKTGGSGNTIYFGEGSWLTVV.

The chain joins TRBV4-2 to TRBJ1-1; D not certain. The CDR3 runs 12 residues. Looked up from germline, CDR1 is LGHNA and CDR2 is YNFKEQ. V was shortened by 1 base and J by 1 base, with 1 base between the two germline ends. The CDR3 spells CASSQANTEAFF. Here the CDR3 DNA reads TGTGCCAGCAGCCAAGCGAACACTGAAGCTTTCTTT.

The J gene is TRBJ2-7, the V gene TRBV28, with no clear D. V lost 6 bases and J lost 6, with 12 bases in between. The CDR3 contains 12 residues. Germline V gives CDR1 MDHEN, CDR2 SYDVKM. The CDR3 nucleotides are TGTGCCAGCAGCCAAGCCCCAACCGAGCAGTACTTC. Translated, it gives CASSQAPTEQYF.

This chain links TRBV20-1 with TRBJ2-3, with 11 bases aligning to TRBD2. CDR1 DFQATT and CDR2 SNEGSKA come from the germline V gene (reference sequence). CDR3 size: 16 residues. With V trimmed by 1 base and J by 6 bases, 9 bases remained unmatched. The DNA for the CDR3 is TGCAGTGCTAGAGCACTTAGCGGGGGGGCAAGGGATACGCAGTATTTT. This codes for CSARALSGGARDTQYF.

V and J are TRBV4-1 and TRBJ2-3; D is uncertain. CDR1 and CDR2 from the germline V gene are MGHRA and YSYEKL. The CDR3 is 15 amino acids. Between the trimmed V and J ends, which lost 3 bases and 2 bases, there was a span of 12 bases. The CDR3 sequence is CASSQRTQNTDTQYF. CDR3 in DNA: TGCGCCAGCAGCCAGAGAACTCAGAACACAGATACGCAGTATTTT.

This clonotype has only a few counts. The V and J genes are TRBV6-1 and TRBJ1-4; the match to TRBD1 covers 7 bases. Germline V CDR1 and CDR2: MNHNS, SASEGT. This CDR3 has 15 amino acids. With 6 bases clipped from V and 5 bases from J, the junction kept 9 bases outside the gene matches. The CDR3 here is CASSTQGGSNEKLFF. The CDR3, as DNA: TGTGCCAGCAGCACGCAGGGGGGGTCCAATGAAAAACTGTTTTTT.

CDR3 sequence: CASSQTSGVSTDTQYF. DNA of the CDR3: TGTGCCAGCAGTCAGACTAGCGGGGTTAGCACAGATACGCAGTATTTT. This chain connects TRBV6-1 to TRBJ2-3; 11 nucleotides align to TRBD2. J was trimmed by 0 bases and V by 5 bases; bases with no gene match: 4. The germline V gene encodes CDR1 MNHNS and CDR2 SASEGT. This CDR3 has 16 amino acids.

This clonotype was recorded many times. The chain has TRBV3-1 and TRBJ2-1; tentatively, D is TRBD2 (6 bases). The CDR3 totals 16 residues. The V and J ends lost 0 bases and 3 bases respectively, with 12 bases between them. Germline loops: CDR1 LGHDT, CDR2 YNNKEL (reference sequence). The CDR3 nucleotides read TGTGCCAGCAGCCAAGATCTGAGGGACTTCTACAATGAGCAGTTCTTC. This encodes CASSQDLRDFYNEQFF.

This clonotype was seen a handful of times. V usage is TRBV19 and J usage is TRBJ2-2; 10 bases match TRBD2. V shed 6 bases and J 6 bases; nucleotides not matched to a gene: 4. There are 14 residues in the CDR3. The germline CDR1 and CDR2 sequences are LNHDA and SQIVND (reference sequence). CDR3 DNA sequence: TGTGCCAGTAGGAAACTAGCGGGACCCGGGGAGCTGTTTTTT. It yields the protein CASRKLAGPGELFF.

This rearrangement joins TRBV7-8 to TRBJ2-1; 9 nucleotides match TRBD2. V was pared by 5 bases and J by 9 bases, with 8 bases of the junction left unmatched. Germline V lookup: CDR1 SGHVS, CDR2 FQNEAQ. The CDR3 is 14 residues long. The CDR3 region has the DNA TGTGCCAGCAGCGGGGCAGCGGGAGGCGGTGAGCAGTTCTTC. As protein: CASSGAAGGGEQFF. Looking up the rest from reference TRBV7-8 and TRBJ2-1 gives the full variable domain: GAGVSQSPRYKVAKRGQDVALRCDPISGHVSLFWYQQALGQGPEFLTYFQNEAQLDKSGLPSDRFFAERPEGSVSTLKIQRTQQEDSAVYLCASSGAAGGGEQFFGPGTRLTVL.

The V and J genes are TRBV12-3 or TRBV12-4 and TRBJ1-5, with 7 bases that match TRBD1. V lost 5 bases and J lost 0; bases outside the gene matches: 7. The CDR3 has 16 amino acids. The CDR3 bases are TGTGCCAGCAGTACCCGACAGGGCTATAGCAATCAGCCCCAGCATTTT. This codes for CASSTRQGYSNQPQHF.

Only a few counts were recorded for this clonotype. The genes are TRBV19 and TRBJ2-3; the D gene is possibly TRBD2 (5 bases). V was shortened by 7 bases and J by 8 bases, with 16 bases between the two germline ends. The V gene's germline CDR1 is LNHDA and CDR2 SQIVND (reference sequence). The CDR3 has 13 residues. CDR3 protein: CASTGLVGFTQYF. The CDR3 DNA reads TGTGCCAGTACTGGACTCGTGGGATTTACGCAGTATTTT.

This clonotype was observed many times. The chain combines TRBV7-9 with TRBJ2-3; the D gene is possibly TRBD2 (5 bases). The CDR3 contains 14 residues. Germline V gene data show CDR1 as SEHNR and CDR2 as FQNEAQ (reference sequence). V lost 8 bases and J lost 0, with 12 bases in between. The CDR3 protein is CASPAGLSTDTQYF. The CDR3 coding sequence is TGTGCCAGCCCCGCGGGCCTTAGCACAGATACGCAGTATTTT.

This clonotype was recorded a few times. The CDR3 DNA is TGTGCCAGCAGCCACAGTGGGCAGGGAGGCAATGAGCAGTTCTTC. Protein sequence: CASSHSGQGGNEQFF. V and J are TRBV5-5 and TRBJ2-1, with D perhaps matching TRBD2 (6 bases). Germline-derived CDR1 and CDR2 are SGHKS and YYEKEE (reference sequence). The ends were cut back, 4 bases at V and 6 bases at J, with 17 bases in the middle. The CDR3 contains 15 residues.

The rearrangement uses TRBV3-1 and TRBJ2-7; D is perhaps TRBD1 (6 bases). Germline V gene sequence: CDR1 LGHDT, CDR2 YNNKEL (reference sequence). This CDR3 is 14 amino acids long. The V gene lost 0 bases and the J gene lost 7 bases, with 13 bases spanning the gap. As DNA, the CDR3 is TGTGCCAGCAGCCAAGAACAGGGTTTTGTGGAGCAGTACTTC. Residues: CASSQEQGFVEQYF.

There are a few counts of this clonotype. The chain uses TRBV6-2 or TRBV6-3 and TRBJ2-7, with D uncertain. With 5 bases removed from V and 5 bases from J, the gap between germline ends came to 7 bases. The CDR3 sequence is 11 residues long. The germline CDR1 and CDR2 sequences are MNHEY and SVGEGT. CDR3 loop: CASSVSHEQYF. The DNA for the CDR3 is TGTGCCAGCAGTGTGTCCCACGAGCAGTACTTC.

The V call is TRBV4-3, the J call TRBJ2-1; possibly TRBD2 for D (5 bases). Germline lookup yields CDR1 LGHNA and CDR2 YSLEER. With 1 base removed from V and 2 bases from J, the gap between germline ends came to 15 bases. CDR3 length: 17 amino acids. The CDR3 loop reads CASSQALIGGPYNEQFF. DNA of the CDR3: TGCGCCAGCAGCCAAGCCCTCATTGGCGGGCCCTACAATGAGCAGTTCTTC.

The chain combines TRBV29-1 with TRBJ2-7; TRBD2 agrees at 9 bases. V gave up 3 bases and J gave up 0 bases; unmatched junction bases: 6. Germline CDR1 SQVTM, CDR2 ANQGSEA. The CDR3 consists of 15 residues. The CDR3 coding sequence is TGCAGCGTTGAGATAGCGGGGGTTAACTCCTACGAGCAGTACTTC. This sequence encodes CSVEIAGVNSYEQYF.

In this sample, this clonotype turned up many times. The V gene is TRBV5-1, the J gene TRBJ1-2; no clear D. CDR3 length: 13 residues. Germline V gene lookup returns CDR1 SGHRS and CDR2 YFSETQ. Trimming took off 4 bases at V and 2 bases at J, with 9 bases between the two ends. This CDR3 is CASSPGPNYGYTF. CDR3 sequence (DNA): TGCGCCAGCAGCCCAGGCCCAAACTATGGCTACACCTTC.